This T cell receptor (beta chain) derives from a study of CD8 T cells in ankylosing spondylitis. Notes on the study in general: Earlier reports found some motif variants in synovial fluid and blood in reactive arthritis. Ankylosing spondylitis blood appeared to be characterized by a TCR beta motif of about eight highly homologous variants. From matched ankylosing spondylitis synovial fluid, disease-linked clones were reportedly recovered at significantly enriched levels.

CDR1 is SQVTM, CDR2 ANQGSEA, per germline. Trimming cost V 7 bases and J 2 bases; bases outside gene matches: 6. This CDR3 is built from 14 residues. Details on this clonotype: Its antigen is unknown.

Library preparation for TCR beta used quantitative 5'-RACE with molecular barcodes. From the 5' RACE reads, TCRdb called clonotypes with MiXCR, one entry per CDR3 protein. The repertoire includes roughly 150,000 distinct CDR3 sequences, roughly a third of them detected once, and 6% sits in the top ten. The chain combines TRBV29-1 with TRBJ2-3, with TRBD2 identical over 10 bases. The sequence came from a male donor with ankylosing spondylitis. The source material was synovial fluid, either unsorted or a sorted T cell fraction (not recorded which). CDR3 sequence: CSALAGATTDTQYF. CDR3 bases: TGCAGCGCCCTAGCGGGAGCGACCACAGATACGCAGTATTTT.